These 9 T cell receptor beta chains share one sample of origin, sequenced in a study of cytotoxic CD8 clonotypes in ibrutinib-treated CLL. The data were produced by immunoSEQ multiplex PCR, yet TCRdb's version contains in-frame clones alone and is incomplete. This sample has tens of thousands of clones, with roughly three quarters found just once. The sequences come from PBMCs, collected after 12 months of ibrutinib treatment. The receptors were gathered from a human donor with chronic lymphocytic leukemia.

The chain combines TRBV5-1 with TRBJ2-2; D uncertain. CDR1 is SGHRS and CDR2 is YFSETQ in the germline V gene. The CDR3 contains 15 residues. Trimming pared 0 bases from V and 6 bases from J, leaving 12 bases between. CDR3 DNA: TGCGCCAGCAGCTTGGGCCTCAGCATAGCCGGGGAGCTGTTTTTT. It is translated as CASSLGLSIAGELFF. The full variable domain, its missing parts supplied by reference TRBV5-1 and TRBJ2-2, is KAGVTQTPRYLIKTRGQQVTLSCSPISGHRSVSWYQQTPGQGLQFLFEYFSETQRNKGNFPGRFSGRQFSNSRSEMNVSTLELGDSALYLCASSLGLSIAGELFFGEGSRLTVL.

The chain combines TRBV6-6 with TRBJ1-5; a weak D match, TRBD1 (6 bases). Germline CDR1 and CDR2: MNHNY and SVGAGI (reference sequence). V dropped 6 bases and J dropped 2 bases, with 14 bases sitting between them. The CDR3 extends over 15 amino acids. CDR3 DNA: TGTGCCAGCAGGGTAGGGGGACTGGGCAATCAGCCCCAGCATTTT. The encoded protein is CASRVGGLGNQPQHF.

This clone showed up just a few times. The chain carries TRBV4-2 and TRBJ1-1, with D possibly TRBD1 on 5 matching bases. CDR1 and CDR2 from the germline V gene are LGHNA and YNFKEQ. This CDR3 region has 16 residues. The CDR3 loop is CVSSQDWRQGHTEAFF. In DNA form, the CDR3 reads TGTGTTAGCAGCCAAGATTGGAGGCAGGGCCACACTGAAGCTTTCTTT.

CDR3 amino acids: CASSVGLAGGSETQYF. The DNA for the CDR3 is TGTGCCAGCAGCGTCGGGCTAGCGGGAGGATCGGAGACCCAGTACTTC. The chain carries TRBV7-7 and TRBJ2-5; 11 nucleotides line up with TRBD2. Germline CDR1 SSHAT, CDR2 FNYEAQ (reference sequence). CDR3 size: 16 residues. With 5 bases clipped from V and 5 bases from J, the junction kept 10 bases outside the gene matches.

The chain is built from TRBV6-1 and TRBJ1-2; possible D gene TRBD1, 5 bases. The germline V gene has CDR1 MNHNS and CDR2 SASEGT. Trimming left V 3 bases short and J 8 bases short, with 10 bases between. The CDR3 is made up of 12 amino acids. CDR3 sequence reads: CASSDGGGGYTF. CDR3 DNA: TGTGCCAGCAGTGACGGGGGGGGAGGCTACACCTTC.

This clone was counted a single time. The genes are TRBV28 and TRBJ1-5, with unresolved D. The V and J ends lost 2 bases and 1 base respectively, with 9 bases between them. The CDR3 loop spans 15 amino acids. CDR1 and CDR2 (germline): MDHEN, SYDVKM. The CDR3 DNA sequence: TGTGCCAGCAGTTTAGGAGGGAAAAGCAATCAGCCCCAGCATTTT. This gives the protein CASSLGGKSNQPQHF.

The chain couples TRBV7-3 to TRBJ1-1; a possible D gene is TRBD1 (5 bases). Germline values: CDR1 SGHTA, CDR2 FQGTGA. This CDR3 is 15 amino acids long. With 2 bases removed from V and 5 bases from J, the gap between germline ends came to 15 bases. The CDR3 here is CASSLGGTLGTEAFF. CDR3 in DNA: TGTGCCAGCAGCTTAGGGGGGACCCTGGGGACTGAAGCTTTCTTT.

The rearrangement joins TRBV5-6 to TRBJ2-7; D could derive from TRBD1 or TRBD2 (5 bases each). The germline CDR1 and CDR2 sequences are SGHDT and YYEEEE. CDR3 size: 14 residues. The V end lost 7 bases, the J end lost 2 bases, and 16 bases lay between the germline ends. CDR3 DNA: TGTGCCAGCGGCGGTAGGGGAGTCCCCTACGAGCAGTACTTC. Amino acids: CASGGRGVPYEQYF.

This chain links TRBV5-1 with TRBJ2-5, with TRBD2 as a possible D gene (6 bases). This CDR3 region has 17 residues. Trimming removed 2 bases from V and 2 bases from J, with 19 bases in between. Germline V gene lookup returns CDR1 SGHRS and CDR2 YFSETQ. For the CDR3, the DNA is TGCGCCAGCAGCTTCGTTCCGTTCGCGGGACCGCAAGAGACCCAGTACTTC. The encoded protein is CASSFVPFAGPQETQYF.